One and the same sample provided the 3 T cell receptor beta chains below, sequenced in a study of blood T cell repertoires in COVID-19. The repertoire was sequenced with immunoSEQ multiplex PCR; TCRdb's copy has only in-frame clones and lacks some. The table shows tens of thousands of clones, with around 85% occurring only once. The sequencing input was peripheral blood. Source of these receptors: a middle-aged man with COVID-19, enrolled during active disease.

The chain joins TRBV14 to TRBJ2-5; 12 nucleotides line up with TRBD2. The V gene's germline CDR1 is SGHDN and CDR2 FVKESK. The CDR3 covers 16 residues. V lost 1 base, J lost 4 bases, and 4 bases stayed unmatched. The CDR3 reads CASSQARLAGVETQYF. The CDR3 DNA follows: TGTGCCAGCAGCCAAGCCCGACTAGCGGGAGTAGAGACCCAGTACTTC.

The rearrangement links TRBV5-5 to TRBJ1-6; 7 positions match TRBD1. Germline V gives CDR1 SGHKS, CDR2 YYEKEE (reference sequence). The CDR3 runs to 16 residues. The J segment lost 8 bases and the V segment lost 4 bases, leaving 12 bases of the junction unmatched. CDR3 amino acids: CASSLYPQGSDSPLHF. The CDR3 DNA follows: TGTGCCAGCAGCCTGTACCCACAGGGGTCCGATTCACCCCTCCACTTT.

The CDR3 DNA reads as TGTGCCAGCAGTTTGGGACAGGGGGGGACCTACGAGCAGTACTTC. Protein sequence: CASSLGQGGTYEQYF. The rearrangement links TRBV28 to TRBJ2-7; 11 nucleotides line up with TRBD1. Germline trimming cut 3 bases from V and 2 bases from J; bases unmatched to any gene: 3. The CDR3 is 15 residues long. Germline loops: CDR1 MDHEN, CDR2 SYDVKM.